This T cell receptor (beta chain) was sequenced during a study of regulatory T cells in long-lasting Graves disease. Study information: Newly diagnosed Graves' patients had under 3 months of antithyroid drugs. Whole-study results and caveats: The study found lower TCR diversity in persistent Graves' patients than in newly diagnosed ones.

As concerns this clonotype: Its antigen is undetermined.

Construction of TCR beta libraries relied on iRepertoire HTBI primers and on Arm-PCR targeting CDR3 regions. TCRdb reanalysed the multiplex PCR reads using MiXCR and keeps one entry per CDR3 protein. This repertoire shows a few hundred thousand distinct CDR3 sequences, about 12% found once; its top ten account for approximately 20%. This CDR3 is built from 12 residues. The ends were cut back, 8 bases at V and 7 bases at J, with 9 bases in the middle. Germline V lookup: CDR1 SGHTA, CDR2 FQGNSA. Time point: newly diagnosed GD, antithyroid drugs for less than 3 months. The TCR library used RNA extracted from PBMCs. These same data were also listed under a study on T cells in Graves' hyperthyroidism and ophthalmopathy. That investigation notes: The HTBI set primed first-round TCR CDR3 RT-PCR. From stable hyperthyroidism, ophthalmopathy was separated by a 13 V-J model.

The sample here was peripheral blood mononuclear cells (PBMCs), taken at new diagnosis, from a patient treated with antithyroid drugs. The clonotype was recovered from a woman aged 18 to 35 with Graves disease. The genes are TRBV7-2 and TRBJ1-6; weak D call: TRBD1 (5 bases). DNA of the CDR3: TGTGCCAGCTCTCGGGGGAATTCACCCCTCCACTTT. Protein sequence: CASSRGNSPLHF.